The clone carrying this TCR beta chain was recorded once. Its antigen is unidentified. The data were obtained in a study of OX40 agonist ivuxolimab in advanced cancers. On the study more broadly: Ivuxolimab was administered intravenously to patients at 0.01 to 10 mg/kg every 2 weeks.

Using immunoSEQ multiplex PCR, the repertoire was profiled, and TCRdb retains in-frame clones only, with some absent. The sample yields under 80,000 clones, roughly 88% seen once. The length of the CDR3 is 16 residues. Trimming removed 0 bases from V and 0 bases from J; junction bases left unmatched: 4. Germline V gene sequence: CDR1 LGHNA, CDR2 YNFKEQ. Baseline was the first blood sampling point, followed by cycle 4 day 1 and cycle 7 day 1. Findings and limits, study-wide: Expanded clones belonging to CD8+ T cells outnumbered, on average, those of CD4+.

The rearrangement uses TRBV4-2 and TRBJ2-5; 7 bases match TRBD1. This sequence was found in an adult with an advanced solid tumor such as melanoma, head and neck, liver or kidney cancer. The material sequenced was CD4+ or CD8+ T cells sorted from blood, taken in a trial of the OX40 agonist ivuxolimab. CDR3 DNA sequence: TGTGCCAGCAGCCAAGAGGGACAGATGTACCAAGAGACCCAGTACTTC. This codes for CASSQEGQMYQETQYF.